These 20 T cell receptor beta chains originate from one sample sequenced in a study of blood T cell repertoires in COVID-19. Clones were sequenced by immunoSEQ multiplex PCR, and TCRdb holds only the in-frame ones, with some missing. The table includes 120,000 or so clones, around 87% detected once. Sequencing used peripheral blood. The origin of the receptors is a man aged 50 to 60 with acute or convalescent COVID-19.

V gene TRBV2 combines with J gene TRBJ2-2; D is ambiguous. V dropped 4 bases and J dropped 6 bases, with 6 bases sitting between them. Germline V gives CDR1 SNHLY, CDR2 FYNNEI. The CDR3 has 12 amino acids. CDR3 DNA: TGTGCCAGCAGTGTGCCAGCCGGGGAGCTGTTTTTT. Amino acids: CASSVPAGELFF.

This chain uses TRBV9 with TRBJ1-3, with 7 bases fitting TRBD1. With V trimmed by 3 bases and J by 4 bases, 4 bases remained unmatched. Germline V gene lookup returns CDR1 SGDLS and CDR2 YYNGEE. The CDR3 extends over 14 amino acids. As DNA, the CDR3 is TGTGCCAGCAGCGCAGGGGGAGCGGGAAACACCATATATTTT. Protein: CASSAGGAGNTIYF.

The chain is built from TRBV6-4 and TRBJ1-1, with D maybe TRBD1 (5 bases). The V gene's germline CDR1 is MRHNA and CDR2 SNTAGT. This CDR3 contains 14 residues. The germline V and J ends were trimmed by 4 bases and 4 bases, with 13 bases remaining between them. The CDR3, as DNA: TGTGCCAGCAGTGCTGGGTGGGGCGGCACTGAAGCTTTCTTT. This sequence encodes CASSAGWGGTEAFF.

The rearrangement uses TRBV5-8 and TRBJ2-1, with 10 bases aligning to TRBD1. The CDR3 extends over 18 amino acids. The junction had 6 bases not matched to a gene; V was cut back by 0 bases and J by 0 bases. The germline V gene encodes CDR1 SGHTS and CDR2 YDEGEE. CDR3 DNA: TGTGCCAGCAGCTTGGGGACAGGGGGTTCCAGCTCCTACAATGAGCAGTTCTTC. It translates to CASSLGTGGSSSYNEQFF. The whole variable domain, filled in from reference TRBV5-8 and TRBJ2-1, reads EAGVTQSPTHLIKTRGQQATLRCSPISGHTSVYWYQQALGLGLQFLLWYDEGEERNRGNFPPRFSGRQFPNYSSELNVNALELEDSALYLCASSLGTGGSSSYNEQFFGPGTRLTVL.

CDR3 sequence (DNA): TGTGCCATCAGTGAGTGGGGACTAGCGGGAGGTGAGCAGTTCTTC. Its protein is CAISEWGLAGGEQFF. The chain employs TRBV10-3 and TRBJ2-1, with TRBD2 matching 15 bases. Germline V lookup: CDR1 ENHRY, CDR2 SYGVKD. This CDR3 comprises 15 residues. Unmatched junction bases numbered 1, after V lost 1 base and J lost 9 bases.

The rearrangement uses TRBV7-9 and TRBJ2-7; maybe TRBD2 (5 bases). Trimming removed 5 bases at V and 3 bases at J, with 5 bases between. The CDR3 covers 11 residues. The germline V gene has CDR1 SEHNR and CDR2 FQNEAQ (reference sequence). CDR3: CASSRDYEQYF. In DNA, the CDR3 is TGTGCCAGCAGCCGGGACTACGAGCAGTACTTC.

The CDR3, as DNA: TGTGCCAGCACCTCGCGGAATGAGCAGTTCTTC. It is translated as CASTSRNEQFF. The chain employs TRBV2 and TRBJ2-1; D not resolved. The CDR3 consists of 11 residues. V lost 7 bases and J 7 bases, leaving 8 bases between the germline ends. Germline V gives CDR1 SNHLY, CDR2 FYNNEI.

The rearrangement links TRBV11-3 to TRBJ1-1, with 9 bases that match TRBD1. Germline V gives CDR1 SGHNT, CDR2 YENEEA. V lost 4 bases, J lost 4 bases, and 4 bases stayed unmatched. CDR3 length: 14 residues. CDR3 nucleotide sequence: TGTGCCAGCAGCTCCCGGACAGGGGCCACTGAAGCTTTCTTT. Translating gives CASSSRTGATEAFF.

This rearrangement joins TRBV5-6 to TRBJ1-1; D is undetermined. The CDR3 has 15 amino acids. CDR1 is SGHDT and CDR2 is YYEEEE in the germline V gene. Trimming pared 0 bases from V and 8 bases from J, leaving 17 bases between. For the CDR3, the DNA is TGTGCCAGCAGCTTGGAATTGGCAGGCCTTACAGAAGCTTTCTTT. Amino acid sequence: CASSLELAGLTEAFF.

The chain combines TRBV19 with TRBJ2-2, with a tentative D call TRBD2 (6 bases). Trimming took off 8 bases at V and 4 bases at J, with 11 bases between the two ends. Germline CDR1 is LNHDA and CDR2 is SQIVND (reference sequence). The CDR3 runs to 13 residues. This chain's CDR3 is CASRRAGTGELFF. DNA of the CDR3: TGTGCCAGTCGGAGGGCGGGCACCGGGGAGCTGTTTTTT.

DNA of the CDR3: TGTGCCACCAGTGATGAGGGGGTGGGGGCAGATACGCAGTATTTT. This translates into CATSDEGVGADTQYF. The V call is TRBV24-1, the J call TRBJ2-3, with a tentative D call TRBD1 (6 bases). This CDR3 is 15 amino acids long. The germline V gene has CDR1 KGHDR and CDR2 SFDVKD. Deletions cut 3 bases from V and 4 bases from J, with 13 bases between.

This clone was seen more than once but under ten times. The V gene is TRBV27, the J gene TRBJ1-2; D gene unclear. V lost 6 bases and J lost 3, with 8 bases in between. Germline V gene data show CDR1 as MNHEY and CDR2 as SMNVEV (reference sequence). The CDR3 extends over 12 amino acids. CDR3 coding DNA: TGTGCCAGCAGACGGGAGGACTATGGCTACACCTTC. This encodes CASRREDYGYTF.

This rearrangement joins TRBV11-2 to TRBJ2-1; D is perhaps TRBD1 (6 bases). With 2 bases removed from V and 4 bases from J, the gap between germline ends came to 15 bases. Per germline, CDR1 SGHAT and CDR2 FQNNGV. The CDR3 is 16 residues long. CDR3 protein: CASSLLRGDLYNEQFF. The CDR3 DNA follows: TGTGCCAGCAGCTTACTCAGGGGTGACCTTTACAATGAGCAGTTCTTC.

The chain employs TRBV18 and TRBJ2-3; 8 bases line up with TRBD1. This CDR3 contains 15 residues. Trimming took 2 bases from V and 1 from J; bases not matched to a gene: 2. In germline, CDR1 is KGHSH, CDR2 LQKENI. CDR3 in DNA: TGTGCCAGCTCACCATCAGGGGGCCGCACAGATACGCAGTATTTT. It encodes CASSPSGGRTDTQYF.

This chain uses TRBV9 with TRBJ2-2; 11 bases are shared with TRBD1. The CDR3 totals 16 residues. Germline V gene lookup returns CDR1 SGDLS and CDR2 YYNGEE. Trimming cost V 4 bases and J 7 bases; bases outside gene matches: 9. The CDR3 protein is CASSTGQGAPGGELFF. The CDR3 nucleotides are TGTGCCAGCAGCACTGGACAGGGGGCGCCCGGCGGGGAGCTGTTTTTT.

The chain links TRBV11-2 to TRBJ2-3, with 8 bases aligning to TRBD2. Germline V CDR1 and CDR2: SGHAT, FQNNGV. The CDR3 sequence is 14 residues long. Trimming cost V 3 bases and J 10 bases; bases outside gene matches: 9. The DNA of the CDR3 is TGTGCCAGCAGCTTCTCCCGGACTAGCTTGGCGCAGTATTTT. Translated: CASSFSRTSLAQYF.

A few counts support this clone. This chain links TRBV19 with TRBJ2-5; TRBD1 matches at 7 bases. Germline CDR1 reads LNHDA; CDR2 reads SQIVND (reference sequence). Trimming cost V 7 bases and J 5 bases; bases outside gene matches: 7. The CDR3 spans 13 residues. The CDR3 region has the DNA TGTGCCAGTACCTCGACAGGGTTGGAGACCCAGTACTTC. It specifies CASTSTGLETQYF.

The chain joins TRBV19 to TRBJ2-1, with 8 bases fitting TRBD2. The CDR3 is 13 amino acids. In germline, CDR1 is LNHDA, CDR2 SQIVND (reference sequence). V trimming: 5 bases; J trimming: 8 bases; junction bases outside the gene matches: 5. DNA for the CDR3: TGTGCCAGTAGTGACGGGAGGGAGTATGAGCAGTTCTTC. It specifies CASSDGREYEQFF.

The genes are TRBV11-3 and TRBJ1-1; D remains ambiguous. V was shortened by 1 base and J by 1 base, with 10 bases between the two germline ends. Germline V gene lookup returns CDR1 SGHNT and CDR2 YENEEA. This CDR3 has 15 amino acids. The DNA of the CDR3 is TGTGCCAGCAGCTTAGGAAGGCGGCAGAACACTGAAGCTTTCTTT. It translates to CASSLGRRQNTEAFF.

The chain uses TRBV19 and TRBJ2-6, with D uncertain. This CDR3 comprises 12 residues. The germline V gene encodes CDR1 LNHDA and CDR2 SQIVND (reference sequence). Trimming took off 10 bases at V and 0 bases at J, with 4 bases between the two ends. The CDR3 DNA is TGTGCCACCCTCTCTGGGGCCAACGTCCTGACTTTC. Translation gives CATLSGANVLTF.